This paragraph covers one T cell receptor (beta chain) sequence. Assay: immunoSEQ multiplex PCR; the TCRdb copy retains only in-frame clones and omits some. Here the sample spans around 69,000 clones, around 89% being singletons. The V end lost 4 bases, the J end lost 3 bases, and 11 bases lay between the germline ends. CDR3 length: 13 amino acids. CDR1 and CDR2 (germline): SGHNT, YYREEE (reference sequence). These data belong to a study of technical replicates of blood from several donors. This chain joins TRBV5-4 and TRBJ2-7, with D uncertain. Sequencing was carried out using PBMCs. The clonotype was recovered from a human donor in good health. Some clones in this sample may be carry-over from other donors' samples. CDR3 amino acids: CASSDGSDYEQYF. Written as DNA, the CDR3 is TGTGCCAGCAGCGACGGGTCGGACTACGAGCAGTACTTC.